This T cell receptor (beta chain) was recorded in a study of control samples from healthy donors and cancer patients. The CDR3 consists of 14 residues. Germline values: CDR1 MGHDK, CDR2 SYGVNS. Trimming removed 3 bases at V and 6 bases at J, with 14 bases between. The protocol was immunoSEQ multiplex PCR, while the TCRdb copy is restricted to in-frame clones and leaves out a portion. The top ten hold approximately 2.1% of the sample, which has approximately 90,000 clones, over 75% seen once. The sequenced sample was blood. V usage is TRBV25-1 and J usage is TRBJ1-2; D may be TRBD1 (5 bases). This clonotype originated in a woman aged 40 to 50 in good health. The CDR3 here is CASSDLSGPDGYTF. CDR3 coding DNA: TGTGCCAGCAGTGATTTATCGGGGCCCGATGGCTACACCTTC.